These 22 T cell receptor beta chains were sequenced from one sample in a study of cytotoxic CD8 clonotypes in ibrutinib-treated CLL. Assay used: immunoSEQ multiplex PCR; TCRdb lists only in-frame clones, some missing. The sample shows roughly 38,000 clones, about half of them seen only once. The source material was PBMCs, sampled before ibrutinib treatment. Every receptor here comes from a human donor with chronic lymphocytic leukemia.

This chain connects TRBV18 to TRBJ1-5, with D possibly matching TRBD1 (6 bases). V dropped 2 bases and J dropped 7 bases, with 12 bases sitting between them. The CDR3 consists of 14 residues. Germline lookup yields CDR1 KGHSH and CDR2 LQKENI. CDR3 amino acids: CASSPYRDEQPQHF. CDR3 nucleotides: TGTGCCAGCTCACCATACAGGGACGAGCAGCCCCAGCATTTT.

The rearrangement uses TRBV2 and TRBJ1-2; tentatively, D is TRBD1 (5 bases). V dropped 3 bases and J dropped 4 bases, with 12 bases sitting between them. The CDR3 length is 14 residues. Germline V CDR1 and CDR2: SNHLY, FYNNEI. The CDR3 bases are TGTGCCAGCAGTGAGCCGGGGCGGACCTATGGCTACACCTTC. Translation gives CASSEPGRTYGYTF. Based on the CDR3 plus reference TRBV2 and TRBJ1-2, the full variable domain is EPEVTQTPSHQVTQMGQEVILRCVPISNHLYFYWYRQILGQKVEFLVSFYNNEISEKSEIFDDQFSVERPDGSNFTLKIRSTKLEDSAMYFCASSEPGRTYGYTFGSGTRLTVV.

The chain combines TRBV10-3 with TRBJ1-5; a weak D match, TRBD1 (5 bases). Per the germline V gene, CDR1 is ENHRY and CDR2 is SYGVKD. The CDR3 runs to 15 residues. Trimming took off 10 bases at V and 0 bases at J, with 16 bases between the two ends. CDR3 sequence: CATQRGVGSNQPQHF. The CDR3 nucleotides read TGTGCCACCCAGCGAGGGGTCGGTAGCAATCAGCCCCAGCATTTT.

The chain uses TRBV6-5 and TRBJ2-7; tentatively, D is TRBD1 (5 bases). The V end was cut by 1 base, the J end by 6 bases, with 19 bases between. Germline loops: CDR1 MNHEY, CDR2 SVGAGI. This CDR3 is 16 amino acids long. Here the CDR3 DNA reads TGTGCCAGCAGTTACTGGGGCAAACCGGACCTGGGCGAGCAGTACTTC. Amino acids: CASSYWGKPDLGEQYF.

The V and J genes are TRBV11-3 and TRBJ2-1, with 7 bases aligning to TRBD1. V lost 2 bases to trimming and J lost 6 bases; unmatched junction nucleotides: 7. Looked up from germline, CDR1 is SGHNT and CDR2 is YENEEA. The CDR3 is made up of 15 amino acids. The CDR3 loop is CASSLSGGRGNEQFF. The CDR3 nucleotides are TGTGCCAGCAGCTTATCAGGGGGAAGGGGCAATGAGCAGTTCTTC.

This clone was seen a few times. The genes are TRBV5-4 and TRBJ2-7, with D possibly matching TRBD1 (6 bases). Germline CDR1 is SGHNT and CDR2 is YYREEE (reference sequence). Trimming left V 0 bases short and J 3 bases short, with 13 bases between. CDR3 length equals 15 residues. CDR3 residues: CASSLEPGARYEQYF. CDR3 bases: TGTGCCAGCAGCTTGGAACCAGGGGCCCGCTACGAGCAGTACTTC.

The gene calls are TRBV14 and TRBJ1-2; 9 nucleotides match TRBD1. Germline CDR1 reads SGHDN; CDR2 reads FVKESK. The junction had 16 bases not matched to a gene; V was cut back by 0 bases and J by 8 bases. This CDR3 is built from 18 residues. CDR3 residues: CASSQDLVDRGRRVGYTF. In DNA form, the CDR3 reads TGTGCCAGCAGCCAAGATTTAGTGGACAGGGGACGTCGAGTAGGCTACACCTTC.

J is TRBJ1-5 and V is TRBV5-1; D unclear. CDR3 size: 15 residues. Germline CDR1 reads SGHRS; CDR2 reads YFSETQ. V lost 0 bases, J lost 5 bases, and 12 bases lay in between. The CDR3 DNA sequence: TGCGCCAGCAGCTTGGGTGAGGGTATCCATCAGCCCCAGCATTTT. This sequence encodes CASSLGEGIHQPQHF.

The genes are TRBV25-1 and TRBJ2-5; D remains unclear. The CDR3 has 15 residues. CDR1 is MGHDK, CDR2 SYGVNS, per germline. The ends were cut back, 3 bases at V and 4 bases at J, with 15 bases in the middle. In DNA form, the CDR3 reads TGTGCCAGCAGTGACCCCCGTCCTCTTGGAGAGACCCAGTACTTC. It specifies CASSDPRPLGETQYF.

The CDR3 spells CASTESGGNVDEQFF. Written as DNA, the CDR3 is TGTGCCAGCACGGAGAGCGGGGGGAACGTAGATGAGCAGTTCTTC. The chain employs TRBV2 and TRBJ2-1; 9 nucleotides align to TRBD2. The CDR3 is 15 residues long. The germline gives CDR1 SNHLY, CDR2 FYNNEI. With 7 bases clipped from V and 8 bases from J, the junction kept 12 bases outside the gene matches.

The chain combines TRBV9 with TRBJ1-4; D is unclear. The germline V and J ends were trimmed by 0 bases and 3 bases, with 9 bases remaining between them. The length of the CDR3 is 15 residues. Germline CDR1 is SGDLS and CDR2 is YYNGEE. The CDR3 loop is CASSVAAGSNEKLFF. CDR3 bases: TGTGCCAGCAGCGTAGCGGCGGGATCTAATGAAAAACTGTTTTTT.

V and J are TRBV6-5 and TRBJ2-3, with 7 bases aligning to TRBD2. In germline, CDR1 is MNHEY, CDR2 SVGAGI. The CDR3 loop spans 14 amino acids. V lost 4 bases to trimming and J lost 4 bases; unmatched junction nucleotides: 5. CDR3 region: CASSWDYAADTQYF. In DNA form, the CDR3 reads TGTGCCAGCAGTTGGGACTATGCAGCAGATACGCAGTATTTT.

The chain combines TRBV4-1 with TRBJ1-1; D unclear. This CDR3 is 18 amino acids long. From germline, CDR1 is MGHRA and CDR2 YSYEKL. Trimming stripped 0 bases from V and 4 bases from J, with 21 bases between. The CDR3 sequence is CASSQDGWGPERGTEAFF. The CDR3 DNA is TGCGCCAGCAGCCAAGATGGATGGGGTCCCGAGAGAGGCACTGAAGCTTTCTTT.

The chain joins TRBV2 to TRBJ2-1, with D perhaps given as TRBD1 or TRBD2 (6 bases each). The CDR3 totals 14 residues. V was shortened by 6 bases and J by 9 bases, with 18 bases between the two germline ends. Germline V gives CDR1 SNHLY, CDR2 FYNNEI. The CDR3 spells CASSPWGAAAEQFF. As DNA, the CDR3 is TGTGCCAGCAGCCCGTGGGGGGCCGCTGCTGAGCAGTTCTTC.

This clone was observed a few times. The genes are TRBV19 and TRBJ2-3, with D perhaps matching TRBD2 (5 bases). With 8 bases removed from V and 3 bases from J, the gap between germline ends came to 15 bases. Germline V gene data show CDR1 as LNHDA and CDR2 as SQIVND (reference sequence). CDR3 size: 14 residues. CDR3 protein: CASSFSGVTDTQYF. CDR3 in DNA: TGTGCCAGTTCCTTCTCCGGGGTTACAGATACGCAGTATTTT.

This clone appeared a single time. The chain couples TRBV4-1 to TRBJ2-7; the match to TRBD2 covers 14 bases. V lost 6 bases, J lost 3 bases, and 13 bases stayed unmatched. CDR1 is MGHRA, CDR2 YSYEKL, per germline. The CDR3 length is 18 residues. The CDR3 DNA is TGCGCCAGCAGACCCGGACTAGCGGGGGGCCTCATGATCTACGAGCAGTACTTC. It translates to CASRPGLAGGLMIYEQYF.

This chain links TRBV10-3 with TRBJ2-7; maybe TRBD2 (5 bases). Per germline, CDR1 ENHRY and CDR2 SYGVKD. V shed 8 bases and J shed 3 bases, with 14 bases lying between them. The CDR3 loop spans 13 amino acids. CDR3 in DNA: TGTGCCATCGGAGGCGAGGGAATCTACGAGCAGTACTTC. It translates to CAIGGEGIYEQYF.

The chain employs TRBV5-6 and TRBJ2-2, with 10 bases lining up with TRBD1. This CDR3 spans 16 amino acids. With 4 bases clipped from V and 5 bases from J, the junction kept 8 bases outside the gene matches. Germline V lookup: CDR1 SGHDT, CDR2 YYEEEE. The CDR3 protein is CASSAGTGVGTGELFF. In nucleotides, the CDR3 is TGTGCCAGCAGCGCCGGGACAGGGGTTGGTACCGGGGAGCTGTTTTTT.

The genes are TRBV6-1 and TRBJ1-4, with D unclear. Germline V gene sequence: CDR1 MNHNS, CDR2 SASEGT. The CDR3 consists of 14 residues. Trimming took 6 bases from V and 2 from J, leaving 10 bases between them. In DNA form, the CDR3 reads TGTGCCAGCAGAAATCGCGATACTAATGAAAAACTGTTTTTT. Encoded protein: CASRNRDTNEKLFF.

The rearrangement links TRBV19 to TRBJ1-5; perhaps TRBD1 as D (5 bases). The CDR3 contains 14 residues. V lost 1 base, J lost 7 bases, and 11 bases lay in between. From germline, CDR1 is LNHDA and CDR2 SQIVND (reference sequence). CDR3 region: CASSIAQGGQPQHF. The CDR3 nucleotides read TGTGCCAGTAGTATAGCGCAGGGAGGACAGCCCCAGCATTTT.

The rearrangement joins TRBV6-1 to TRBJ1-1, with a possible D match to TRBD1 (5 bases). This CDR3 has 18 amino acids. V was trimmed by 4 bases and J by 1 base, leaving 22 bases between them. Germline V lookup: CDR1 MNHNS, CDR2 SASEGT. The CDR3, as DNA: TGTGCCAGCAGTGCTAGGGGAGGGGATCAGGGAGGGAACACTGAAGCTTTCTTT. Translation gives CASSARGGDQGGNTEAFF.

The genes are TRBV21-1 and TRBJ1-2; the D segment call TRBD1 is taken from the table without a DNA check. TRBV21-1 counts as a pseudogene. The CDR3 contains 17 residues. CDR3 coding DNA: TGTGCCAGCAGCAAAGCGTACCCAGGGGGCATGGTTTATGGCTACACCTTC. Translation gives CASSKAYPGGMVYGYTF.